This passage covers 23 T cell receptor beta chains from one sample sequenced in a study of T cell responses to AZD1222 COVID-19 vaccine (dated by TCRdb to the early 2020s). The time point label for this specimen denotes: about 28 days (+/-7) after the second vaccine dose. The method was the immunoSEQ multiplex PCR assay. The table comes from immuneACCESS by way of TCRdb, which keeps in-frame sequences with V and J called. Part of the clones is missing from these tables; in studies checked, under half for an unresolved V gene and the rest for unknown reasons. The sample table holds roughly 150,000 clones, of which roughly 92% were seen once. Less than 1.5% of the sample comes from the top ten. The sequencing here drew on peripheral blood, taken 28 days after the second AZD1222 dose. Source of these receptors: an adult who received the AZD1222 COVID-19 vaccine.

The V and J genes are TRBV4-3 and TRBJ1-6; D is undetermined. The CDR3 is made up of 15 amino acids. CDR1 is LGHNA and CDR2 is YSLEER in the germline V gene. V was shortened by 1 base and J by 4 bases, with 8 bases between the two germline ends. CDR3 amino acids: CASSQGSEYNSPLHF. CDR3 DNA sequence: TGCGCCAGCAGCCAAGGGTCAGAGTATAATTCACCCCTCCACTTT.

As DNA, the CDR3 is TGTGCCAGCAGTCGGACTAGCGGGAACACCGGGGAGCTGTTTTTT. It encodes CASSRTSGNTGELFF. V and J are TRBV28 and TRBJ2-2; 10 positions agree with TRBD2. Trimming at V came to 5 bases and at J to 1 base, leaving 1 base not matched to a gene. The CDR3 totals 15 residues. Germline assignment: CDR1 MDHEN and CDR2 SYDVKM.

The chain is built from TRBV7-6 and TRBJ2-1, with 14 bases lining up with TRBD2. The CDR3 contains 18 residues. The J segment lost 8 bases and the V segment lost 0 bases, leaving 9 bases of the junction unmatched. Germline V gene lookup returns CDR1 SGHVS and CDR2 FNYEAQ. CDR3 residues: CASSLAGGLAGVVDEQFF. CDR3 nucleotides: TGTGCCAGCAGCTTAGCGGGGGGACTAGCGGGAGTGGTCGATGAGCAGTTCTTC.

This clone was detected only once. CDR3 coding DNA: TGTGCCACCAGCAGAGGACACCTCTATGGCTACACCTTC. Its translation: CATSRGHLYGYTF. This rearrangement joins TRBV15 to TRBJ1-2; D unclear. Trimming pared 1 base from V and 4 bases from J, leaving 7 bases between. Germline V CDR1 and CDR2: LNHNV, YYDKDF (reference sequence). The CDR3 covers 13 residues.

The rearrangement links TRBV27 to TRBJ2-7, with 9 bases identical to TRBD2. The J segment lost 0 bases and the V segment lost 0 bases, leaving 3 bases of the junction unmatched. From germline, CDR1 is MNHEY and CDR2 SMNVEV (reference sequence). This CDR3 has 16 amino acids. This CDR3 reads CASSLSGGRASYEQYF. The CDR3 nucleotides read TGTGCCAGCAGTTTATCCGGCGGGAGGGCCTCCTACGAGCAGTACTTC.

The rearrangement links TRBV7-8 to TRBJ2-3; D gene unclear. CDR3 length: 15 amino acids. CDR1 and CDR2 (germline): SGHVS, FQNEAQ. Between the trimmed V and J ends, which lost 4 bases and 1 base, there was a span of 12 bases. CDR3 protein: CASSYAPRGTDTQYF. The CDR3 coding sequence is TGTGCCAGCAGCTATGCTCCCCGGGGCACAGATACGCAGTATTTT.

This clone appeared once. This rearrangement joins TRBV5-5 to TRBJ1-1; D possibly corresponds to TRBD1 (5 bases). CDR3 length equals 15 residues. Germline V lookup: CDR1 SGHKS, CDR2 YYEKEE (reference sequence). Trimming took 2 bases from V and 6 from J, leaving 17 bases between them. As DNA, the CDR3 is TGTGCCAGCAGCTTTGGGGGAGTTGGGAGTGCTGAAGCTTTCTTT. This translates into CASSFGGVGSAEAFF.

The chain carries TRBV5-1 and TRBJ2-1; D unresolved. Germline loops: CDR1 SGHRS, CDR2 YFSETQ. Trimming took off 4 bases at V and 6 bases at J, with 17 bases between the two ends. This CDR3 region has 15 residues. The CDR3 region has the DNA TGCGCCAGCAGCCGAAGTATTCAGGTTAGCAATGAGCAGTTCTTC. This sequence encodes CASSRSIQVSNEQFF.

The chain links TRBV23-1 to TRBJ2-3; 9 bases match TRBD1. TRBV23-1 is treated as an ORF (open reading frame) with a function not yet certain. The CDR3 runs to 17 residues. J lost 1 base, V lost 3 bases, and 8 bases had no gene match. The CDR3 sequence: CASSHSDRDRGTDTQYF. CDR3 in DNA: TGCGCCAGCAGTCACTCGGACCGGGACAGGGGCACAGATACGCAGTATTTT.

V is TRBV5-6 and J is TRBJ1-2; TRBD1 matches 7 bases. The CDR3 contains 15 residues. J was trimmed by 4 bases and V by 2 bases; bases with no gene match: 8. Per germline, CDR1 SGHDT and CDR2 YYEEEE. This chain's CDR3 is CASSLYRGPFYGYTF. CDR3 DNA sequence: TGTGCCAGCAGCTTATACAGGGGTCCCTTCTATGGCTACACCTTC.

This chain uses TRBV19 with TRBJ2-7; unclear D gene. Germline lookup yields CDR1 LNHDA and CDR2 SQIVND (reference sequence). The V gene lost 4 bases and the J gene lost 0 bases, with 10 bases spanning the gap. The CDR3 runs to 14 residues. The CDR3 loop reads CASSTTKDSYEQYF. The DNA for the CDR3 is TGTGCCAGTAGTACAACGAAGGACTCCTACGAGCAGTACTTC.

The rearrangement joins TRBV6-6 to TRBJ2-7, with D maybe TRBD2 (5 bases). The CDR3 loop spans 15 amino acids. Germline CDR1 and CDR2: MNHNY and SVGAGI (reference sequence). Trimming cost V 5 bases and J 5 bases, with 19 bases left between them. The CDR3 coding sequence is TGTGCCAGCAGTAACACGAGGGTTATGATGGACGAGCAGTACTTC. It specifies CASSNTRVMMDEQYF.

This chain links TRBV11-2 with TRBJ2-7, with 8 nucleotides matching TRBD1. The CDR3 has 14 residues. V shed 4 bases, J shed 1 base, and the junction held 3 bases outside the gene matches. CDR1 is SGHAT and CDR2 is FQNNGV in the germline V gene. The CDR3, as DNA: TGTGCCAGCAGCTCGACAGGGGTGTCCTACGAGCAGTACTTC. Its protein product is CASSSTGVSYEQYF.

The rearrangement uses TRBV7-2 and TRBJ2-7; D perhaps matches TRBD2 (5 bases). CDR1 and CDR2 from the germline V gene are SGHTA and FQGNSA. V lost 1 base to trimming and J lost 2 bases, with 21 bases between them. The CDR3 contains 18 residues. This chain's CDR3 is CASSLGPLGNWGAYEQYF. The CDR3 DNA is TGTGCCAGCAGCTTAGGCCCCCTAGGGAACTGGGGAGCCTACGAGCAGTACTTC. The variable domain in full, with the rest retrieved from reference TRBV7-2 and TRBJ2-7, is GAGVSQSPSNKVTEKGKDVELRCDPISGHTALYWYRQSLGQGLEFLIYFQGNSAPDKSGLPSDRFSAERTGGSVSTLTIQRTQQEDSAVYLCASSLGPLGNWGAYEQYFGPGTRLTVT.

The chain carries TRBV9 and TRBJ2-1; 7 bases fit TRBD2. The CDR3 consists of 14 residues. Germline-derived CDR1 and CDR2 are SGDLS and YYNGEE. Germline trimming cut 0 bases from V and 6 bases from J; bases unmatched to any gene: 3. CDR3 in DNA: TGTGCCAGCAGCGTAGATCGGACTAGCAATGAGCAGTTCTTC. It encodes CASSVDRTSNEQFF.

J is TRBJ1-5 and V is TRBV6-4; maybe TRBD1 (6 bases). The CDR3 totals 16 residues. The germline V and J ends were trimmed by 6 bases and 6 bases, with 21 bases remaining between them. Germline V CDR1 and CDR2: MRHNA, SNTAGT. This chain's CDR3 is CASRDRSKGFGQPQHF. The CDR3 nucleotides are TGTGCCAGCAGGGACAGATCAAAGGGGTTTGGTCAGCCCCAGCATTTT.

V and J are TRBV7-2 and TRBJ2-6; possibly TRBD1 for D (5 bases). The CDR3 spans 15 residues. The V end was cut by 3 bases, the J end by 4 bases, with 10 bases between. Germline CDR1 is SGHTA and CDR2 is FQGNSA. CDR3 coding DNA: TGTGCCAGCAGCTTTCCAGGGTACGGGGCCAACGTCCTGACTTTC. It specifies CASSFPGYGANVLTF.

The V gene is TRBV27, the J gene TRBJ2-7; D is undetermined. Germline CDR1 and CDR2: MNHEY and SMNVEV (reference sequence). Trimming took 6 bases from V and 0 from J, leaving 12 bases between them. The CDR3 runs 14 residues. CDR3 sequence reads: CASSLKVSSYEQYF. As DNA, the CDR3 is TGTGCCAGCAGCCTCAAGGTCAGCTCCTACGAGCAGTACTTC.

The CDR3 DNA is TGTGCCAGCAGCACTGGCGCGGGGACAGGGGCCTCCTACGAGCAGTACTTC. It is translated as CASSTGAGTGASYEQYF. The chain uses TRBV7-2 and TRBJ2-7, with TRBD1 matching over 10 bases. The CDR3 totals 17 residues. Germline CDR1 and CDR2: SGHTA and FQGNSA. The junction had 10 bases not matched to a gene; V was cut back by 5 bases and J by 0 bases.

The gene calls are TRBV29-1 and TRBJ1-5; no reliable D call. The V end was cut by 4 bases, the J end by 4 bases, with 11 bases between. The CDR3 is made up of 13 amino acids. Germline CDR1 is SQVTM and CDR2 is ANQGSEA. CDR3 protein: CSVGEGWNQPQHF. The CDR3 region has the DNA TGCAGCGTTGGTGAGGGCTGGAATCAGCCCCAGCATTTT.

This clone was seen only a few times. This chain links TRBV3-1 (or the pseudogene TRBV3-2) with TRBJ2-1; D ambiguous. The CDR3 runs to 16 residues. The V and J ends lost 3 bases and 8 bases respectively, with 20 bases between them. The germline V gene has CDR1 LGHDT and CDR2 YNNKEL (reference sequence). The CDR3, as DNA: TGTGCCAGCAGCCACCCCGGCAGCAGTAGGGTGGATGAGCAGTTCTTC. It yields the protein CASSHPGSSRVDEQFF.

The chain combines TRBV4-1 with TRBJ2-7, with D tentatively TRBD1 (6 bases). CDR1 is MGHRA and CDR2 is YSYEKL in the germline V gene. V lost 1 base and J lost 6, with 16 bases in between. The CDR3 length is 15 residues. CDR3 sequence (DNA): TGCGCCAGCAGCCAAGGGTGGCAGGGGATAACCGAGCAGTACTTC. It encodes CASSQGWQGITEQYF.

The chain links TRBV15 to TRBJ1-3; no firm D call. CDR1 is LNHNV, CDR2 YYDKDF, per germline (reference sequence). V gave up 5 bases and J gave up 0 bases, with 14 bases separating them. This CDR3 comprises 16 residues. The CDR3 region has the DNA TGTGCCACCAGCCGGTCCCCAACAGACTCTGGAAACACCATATATTTT. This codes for CATSRSPTDSGNTIYF.